Reported below is one T cell receptor (beta chain). This clonotype was seen a few times. Which antigen it targets is not known. No much larger clone is present one base from it, and per-base qualities are unavailable. V is cut by 4 bases and J by 6 bases, and the space between the germline ends is 13 bases. The CDR3 contains 15 residues, cysteine and phenylalanine counted. Just the 45-base CDR3 DNA is kept, in frame starting at base 1. The germline V gene (reference sequence) yields LGHDT for CDR1 and YNNKEL for CDR2. In light of the paper, this sample's treatment or condition label describes: live attenuated yellow fever vaccine strain. At each blood-draw timepoint, two biological replicates of bulk PBMCs were obtained. A standard Ficoll-Paque protocol was used to isolate PBMCs from peripheral blood. RNA was extracted with TriZol from bulk PBMCs, CD4 and CD8 fractions, and dextramer-positive and dextramer-negative fractions.

This specimen belongs to a study of T cells after yellow fever vaccination (dated by TCRdb to 2018 to 2020). Regarding the complete study: The SMART-Seq v4 Ultra Low Input RNA kit was used to prepare libraries from fractions with low cell numbers. To follow T-cell clones before and after both primary and booster YFV17D yellow fever vaccination, bulk TCR alpha and beta repertoires underwent longitudinal sequencing. Blood was drawn at multiple timepoints before and after primary and secondary immunization, with bulk PBMC replicates and cell subsets isolated. Two healthy male donors, one aged 18 to 30 and one aged 30 to 40 years, were included in the cohort. Beyond this particular receptor, the publication reports: A small share of clonotypes occurred in both CD4 and CD8 compartments, likely arising from convergent recombination. The secondary T-cell response was found to be weaker but faster than the primary response, with a peak reached on day 5 rather than on day 15. FACS-sorted repertoires could contain abundant contaminating clonotypes from the bulk population, so computational filtering was required. After the booster, most of the clones that had expanded following primary vaccination were detected again (almost 98% of CD4 and more than 85% of CD8), which suggests that memory was broadly maintained. Only two donors were included in the study, so the extent to which the findings can be generalized is limited.

TCR cDNA was synthesized by 5'RACE template switching, which introduced a universal primer site and unique molecular identifiers. Priming of cDNA synthesis was performed from both the TCR alpha and TCR beta constant segments. Libraries were amplified in two PCR steps, with sample barcodes and sequencing adapters added in the second step. Sequencing of libraries was performed on Illumina HiSeq 2500 (2x100 bp) or NovaSeq (2x150 bp). As for the original processing: MIGEC handled demultiplexing of reads and collapsing into UMI consensus sequences, while MiXCR performed V(D)J alignment. Vaccine-responding clonotypes were defined with edgeR using replicate PBMC samples, requiring FDR below 0.01 and a log2 fold change above 5 up to day 15. CD4 or CD8 identity was assigned to each bulk clonotype according to whether the clonotype was present at higher abundance in the sequenced CD4 repertoire or the sequenced CD8 repertoire. TCRdb trimmed the raw reads at Q25, called clones with MiXCR and kept productive beta chains. One record per CDR3 amino acid sequence lists the most common genes and DNA. The V and J calls follow TCRdb's processing rather than the paper's. The sample table contains roughly 300,000 distinct CDR3 sequences; only one count was recorded for approximately 8% of them. Under 20% of the sample comes from the top ten.

The chain is made from TRBV3-1 and TRBJ1-6, with the D gene not confidently named. Here the sequenced sample was PBMCs, taken about 41 days after the first yellow fever vaccination. The clonotype originates from a young man who received the YFV17D yellow fever vaccine. The CDR3 corresponds to CASSRTYDSNSPLHF. In nucleotides, the sequence is TGTGCCAGCAGCCGGACGTACGACTCTAATTCACCCCTCCACTTT.